The rows below give T cell receptor beta chains drawn from one sample of a study of blood T cells in healthy people across ages. TCRdb re-called the 5' RACE reads with MiXCR, one entry per CDR3 protein. The data show roughly 2 million distinct CDR3 sequences, with 49% seen just once and less than 2.5% held by the top ten. Material: blood. The receptors derive from a woman aged 35 to 49 in good health. Each CDR3 is given with its conserved first and last residue. Fields, in order: J gene, V gene, clone size, D gene, CDR3 protein, CDR3 DNA. The D gene is left open where the match is weak. Some rows have no size entry. The others give once, few or many, or a class for an expanded clone.

J: TRBJ2-1; V: TRBV6-1; size: -; D: -; CDR3: CASIFSGSSYNEQFF; DNA: TGTGCCAGCATTTTCAGTGGAAGCTCCTACAATGAGCAGTTCTTC
J: TRBJ2-4; V: TRBV7-2; size: few; D: -; CDR3: CASSRWGTNIQYF; DNA: TGTGCCAGCAGCCGGTGGGGAACAAACATTCAGTACTTC
J: TRBJ2-5; V: TRBV28; size: -; D: -; CDR3: CASSLLARQETQYF; DNA: TGTGCCAGCAGTTTGCTCGCTCGGCAGGAGACCCAGTACTTC
J: TRBJ1-5; V: TRBV7-2; size: few; D: -; CDR3: CASSLVATAITPQHF; DNA: TGTGCCAGCAGCTTAGTGGCGACAGCCATCACGCCCCAGCATTTT
J: TRBJ2-1; V: TRBV20-1; size: many; D: TRBD1; CDR3: CSAKPGQVSYNEQFF; DNA: TGCAGTGCTAAACCGGGACAGGTATCCTACAATGAGCAGTTCTTC
J: TRBJ1-1; V: TRBV6-6; size: few; D: -; CDR3: CASSYDGAIRPEAFF; DNA: TGTGCCAGCAGTTACGACGGGGCCATCAGGCCTGAAGCTTTCTTT
J: TRBJ1-2; V: TRBV18; size: few; D: -; CDR3: CASSPSRDYGYTF; DNA: TGTGCCAGCTCACCAAGCAGGGACTATGGCTACACCTTC
J: TRBJ2-7; V: TRBV20-1; size: -; D: -; CDR3: CSAADTAYEQYF; DNA: TGCAGTGCAGCGGACACCGCCTACGAGCAGTACTTC
J: TRBJ1-2; V: TRBV6-5; size: few; D: -; CDR3: CASSLEAGLNYGYTF; DNA: TGTGCCAGCAGCCTAGAGGCAGGCCTTAACTATGGCTACACCTTC
J: TRBJ2-5; V: TRBV7-2; size: few; D: -; CDR3: CASSPLQEELETQYF; DNA: TGTGCCAGCAGCCCATTACAGGAAGAATTGGAGACCCAGTACTTC
J: TRBJ2-7; V: TRBV5-5; size: -; D: TRBD1; CDR3: CASSLRDRIHKQYF; DNA: TGTGCCAGCAGCCTCCGGGACAGGATCCACAAGCAGTACTTC
J: TRBJ2-1; V: TRBV28; size: -; D: TRBD1; CDR3: CASSVELDRGVFF; DNA: TGTGCCAGCAGTGTGGAACTGGACAGGGGAGTGTTCTTC
J: TRBJ2-7; V: TRBV7-2; size: -; D: TRBD2; CDR3: CASSPTPGGVYEQYF; DNA: TGTGCCAGCAGCCCAACCCCGGGGGGGGTTTACGAGCAGTACTTC
J: TRBJ2-4; V: TRBV11-1; size: -; D: TRBD1; CDR3: CASSLPGQGLVKNIQYF; DNA: TGTGCCAGCAGCTTACCGGGACAGGGGTTGGTCAAAAACATTCAGTACTTC
J: TRBJ1-5; V: TRBV7-2; size: -; D: -; CDR3: CASSLETGGNQPQHF; DNA: TGTGCCAGCAGCTTAGAAACCGGGGGCAATCAGCCCCAGCATTTT
J: TRBJ2-5; V: TRBV10-3; size: -; D: TRBD1; CDR3: CAISESQPGQGFNQETQYF; DNA: TGTGCCATCAGTGAGTCACAACCGGGACAGGGATTTAACCAAGAGACCCAGTACTTC
J: TRBJ2-1; V: TRBV7-9; size: -; D: TRBD1; CDR3: CASSPQQGIDNEQFF; DNA: TGTGCCAGCAGCCCTCAACAGGGGATTGACAATGAGCAGTTCTTC
J: TRBJ2-5; V: TRBV7-3; size: few; D: TRBD1; CDR3: CASSHGGTGETQYF; DNA: TGTGCCAGCAGCCACGGTGGGACAGGAGAGACCCAGTACTTC
J: TRBJ2-5; V: TRBV6-5; size: -; D: -; CDR3: CASSYSEVSSTRETQYF; DNA: TGTGCCAGCAGTTACTCGGAGGTCTCGAGCACGCGAGAGACCCAGTACTTC
J: TRBJ2-1; V: TRBV5-6; size: once; D: TRBD2; CDR3: CASSWLTSEGHEQFF; DNA: TGTGCCAGCAGCTGGCTGACTAGCGAGGGCCATGAGCAGTTCTTC
J: TRBJ2-7; V: TRBV6-2/TRBV6-3; size: few; D: TRBD2; CDR3: CASRSSGDYYEQYF; DNA: TGTGCCAGCAGATCTAGCGGGGATTACTACGAGCAGTACTTC
J: TRBJ2-4; V: TRBV7-8; size: -; D: -; CDR3: CASSRGRERYGQYF; DNA: TGTGCCAGCAGCCGGGGACGGGAGAGATACGGGCAGTACTTC
J: TRBJ2-5; V: TRBV7-2; size: few; D: -; CDR3: CASSPGEGQETQYF; DNA: TGTGCCAGCAGCCCAGGGGAAGGGCAAGAGACCCAGTACTTC
J: TRBJ2-3; V: TRBV29-1; size: -; D: TRBD2; CDR3: CSVDLAGETDTQYF; DNA: TGCAGCGTTGATCTAGCGGGGGAAACAGATACGCAGTATTTT
J: TRBJ2-1; V: TRBV11-2; size: -; D: -; CDR3: CASSFDSASYNEQFF; DNA: TGTGCCAGCAGCTTTGACAGCGCTTCCTACAATGAGCAGTTCTTC
J: TRBJ2-3; V: TRBV6-1; size: -; D: TRBD1; CDR3: CASSGQGFQADTQYF; DNA: TGTGCCAGCAGCGGACAGGGTTTCCAAGCAGATACGCAGTATTTT
J: TRBJ2-7; V: TRBV29-1; size: many; D: TRBD1; CDR3: CSAATGPSYEQYF; DNA: TGCAGCGCAGCGACAGGGCCCTCCTACGAGCAGTACTTC
J: TRBJ2-6; V: TRBV18; size: few; D: -; CDR3: CASPGLGDENLSGANVLTF; DNA: TGTGCCAGTCCAGGGTTGGGGGACGAAAATCTCTCTGGGGCCAACGTCCTGACTTTC
J: TRBJ1-2; V: TRBV6-1; size: once; D: TRBD1; CDR3: CASSEVGGTGGGYTF; DNA: TGTGCCAGCAGTGAAGTGGGGGGGACAGGAGGGGGCTACACCTTC
J: TRBJ2-5; V: TRBV12-3/TRBV12-4; size: few; D: TRBD2; CDR3: CATKERGRETQYF; DNA: TGTGCCACCAAAGAGCGGGGCCGAGAGACCCAGTACTTC
J: TRBJ2-1; V: TRBV15; size: -; D: -; CDR3: CATSRFRETSYNEQFF; DNA: TGTGCCACCAGCAGATTTCGTGAGACCTCCTACAATGAGCAGTTCTTC
J: TRBJ1-1; V: TRBV6-2/TRBV6-3; size: -; D: -; CDR3: CASSSYPPGDTEAFF; DNA: TGTGCCAGCAGTTCCTATCCCCCCGGGGATACTGAAGCTTTCTTT
J: TRBJ2-1; V: TRBV20-1; size: few; D: -; CDR3: CSARDRLKGNEQFF; DNA: TGCAGTGCTAGAGATCGTCTAAAGGGGAATGAGCAGTTCTTC
J: TRBJ2-3; V: TRBV9; size: few; D: -; CDR3: CASSVEGLDTQYF; DNA: TGTGCCAGCAGCGTAGAGGGGCTGGATACGCAGTATTTT
J: TRBJ2-1; V: TRBV20-1; size: -; D: -; CDR3: CSPRQANEQFF; DNA: TGCAGTCCCCGACAGGCTAATGAGCAGTTCTTC
J: TRBJ1-2; V: TRBV28; size: few; D: -; CDR3: CASRTPEQRGYTF; DNA: TGTGCCAGCAGAACCCCGGAACAGCGGGGCTACACCTTC
J: TRBJ2-7; V: TRBV15; size: -; D: -; CDR3: CATSPSGHYEQYF; DNA: TGTGCCACCAGTCCGTCGGGTCACTACGAGCAGTACTTC
J: TRBJ2-1; V: TRBV20-1; size: few; D: -; CDR3: CSASLGSSYNEQFF; DNA: TGCAGTGCTAGCCTTGGGAGCTCCTACAATGAGCAGTTCTTC
J: TRBJ1-2; V: TRBV5-1; size: -; D: TRBD1; CDR3: CASSYDRVNNYGYTF; DNA: TGCGCCAGCAGCTACGACAGGGTAAATAACTATGGCTACACCTTC
J: TRBJ2-7; V: TRBV4-1; size: -; D: -; CDR3: CASSQVSSSYNEQYF; DNA: TGCGCCAGCAGCCAAGTAAGCAGCTCCTACAATGAGCAGTACTTC
J: TRBJ2-3; V: TRBV4-3; size: -; D: -; CDR3: CASSLVRDGTDTQYF; DNA: TGCGCCAGCAGCCTCGTTCGGGACGGCACAGATACGCAGTATTTT
J: TRBJ1-5; V: TRBV20-1; size: -; D: -; CDR3: CSAGDGQIPPSNQPQHF; DNA: TGCAGTGCTGGAGACGGACAGATCCCTCCTAGCAATCAGCCCCAGCATTTT
J: TRBJ1-6; V: TRBV27; size: few; D: TRBD1; CDR3: CASSSGQGNYNSPLHF; DNA: TGTGCCAGCAGTTCGGGACAGGGGAACTATAATTCACCCCTCCACTTT
J: TRBJ2-7; V: TRBV12-3/TRBV12-4; size: -; D: TRBD1; CDR3: CASSPGTGVFEQYF; DNA: TGTGCCAGCAGCCCCGGGACAGGGGTTTTTGAGCAGTACTTC
J: TRBJ2-3; V: TRBV11-2; size: few; D: -; CDR3: CASSLDTGTLITQYF; DNA: TGTGCCAGCAGCTTAGATACGGGGACCTTGATAACGCAGTATTTT
J: TRBJ1-1; V: TRBV6-6; size: -; D: -; CDR3: CASSKKLNTEAFF; DNA: TGTGCCAGCAGCAAGAAGTTGAACACTGAAGCTTTCTTT
J: TRBJ2-1; V: TRBV9; size: -; D: TRBD2; CDR3: CASSVTGLALGNEQFF; DNA: TGTGCCAGCAGCGTAACGGGACTAGCGTTGGGTAATGAGCAGTTCTTC
J: TRBJ2-5; V: TRBV7-2; size: -; D: -; CDR3: CAGSAILQGTQETQYF; DNA: TGTGCCGGCAGCGCCATTCTCCAGGGAACCCAAGAGACCCAGTACTTC
J: TRBJ2-1; V: TRBV4-1; size: -; D: -; CDR3: CASSQDQALEQFF; DNA: TGCGCCAGCAGCCAAGATCAGGCCCTTGAGCAGTTCTTC
J: TRBJ1-1; V: TRBV6-5; size: -; D: TRBD1; CDR3: CASSKRQGRAFF; DNA: TGTGCCAGCAGTAAACGACAGGGGAGAGCTTTCTTT
J: TRBJ2-5; V: TRBV11-2; size: -; D: -; CDR3: CASSLSPISGGETQYF; DNA: TGTGCCAGCAGCTTGAGTCCCATTTCCGGGGGAGAGACCCAGTACTTC
J: TRBJ2-5; V: TRBV7-8; size: -; D: TRBD2; CDR3: CASSVFRAGVNQETQYF; DNA: TGTGCCAGCAGCGTATTTAGGGCGGGGGTTAACCAAGAGACCCAGTACTTC
J: TRBJ2-4; V: TRBV27; size: few; D: -; CDR3: CASSLSAGSSKNIQYF; DNA: TGTGCCAGCAGTTTATCGGCGGGGTCGTCCAAAAACATTCAGTACTTC
J: TRBJ2-7; V: TRBV4-3; size: few; D: -; CDR3: CASSQDRAASSYEQYF; DNA: TGCGCCAGCAGCCAAGATAGGGCCGCCAGCTCCTACGAGCAGTACTTC
J: TRBJ2-3; V: TRBV27; size: -; D: -; CDR3: CASRSPTRDTDTQYF; DNA: TGTGCCAGCAGATCTCCTACTAGAGACACAGATACGCAGTATTTT
J: TRBJ1-1; V: TRBV4-3; size: -; D: -; CDR3: CASSQVDRTNTEAFF; DNA: TGCGCCAGCAGCCAAGTAGACAGAACGAACACTGAAGCTTTCTTT
J: TRBJ2-1; V: TRBV3-1; size: -; D: -; CDR3: CASSQILTYNEQFF; DNA: TGTGCCAGCAGCCAGATTCTCACCTACAATGAGCAGTTCTTC
J: TRBJ1-4; V: TRBV4-3; size: -; D: -; CDR3: CASSQDRPIVGFANEKLFF; DNA: TGCGCCAGCAGCCAAGATAGGCCTATAGTTGGGTTCGCTAATGAAAAACTGTTTTTT
J: TRBJ2-3; V: TRBV29-1; size: few; D: TRBD1; CDR3: CSVDGTGDTDTQYF; DNA: TGCAGCGTTGATGGGACAGGGGACACAGATACGCAGTATTTT
J: TRBJ2-6; V: TRBV7-3; size: -; D: -; CDR3: CASSLMRRGTGANVLTF; DNA: TGTGCCAGCAGCTTAATGAGGCGAGGGACTGGGGCCAACGTCCTGACTTTC